Described below is a single TCR beta chain sequence and its context. No antigen is known for it. Within one base of it there is no much larger clone, and no base qualities were kept. Relative to germline, V is 2 bases shorter and J is 0 bases shorter, with 7 bases between their ends. As encoded in the germline V gene (reference sequence), CDR1 is SEHNR while CDR2 is FQNEAQ. The CDR3 runs 14 amino acids, cysteine and phenylalanine included. CDR3 DNA only is kept here, 42 bases in frame from base 1. The immunoSEQ Assay, a bias-controlled multiplex PCR, was used to amplify TCRbeta CDR3 regions from genomic DNA. The paper's data handling went like this. Nucleated cell counts per sample were estimated from amplification of reference gene primers within the assay. Sequence reads were collapsed and filtered to measure the absolute abundance of every unique TCRbeta CDR3 rearrangement. Productive Simpson clonality was computed per sample as the square root of Simpson's diversity index over productive rearrangements. TCRdb obtained this table from immuneACCESS and retained in-frame rearrangements with V and J assigned. These tables miss some clones; where compared with another copy, unresolved V genes account for less than half of the shortfall, and the remainder is unexplained. V and J calls and clone size follow that table, whereas D and trimming were derived from the DNA. This sample gives 15,000 to 20,000 clones in total; 91% of them show up just once. The biggest ten clones account for roughly 6.6% of the sample.

This sample is drawn from a study of blood T cell repertoires in COVID-19 (dated by TCRdb to the early 2020s). Regarding the study in general: Samples from collaborators originated in the United States, Italy and Spain and spanned both the acute and convalescent phases of COVID-19. The material from the prospective study consisted of cDNA or gDNA derived from T cells, B-cell-depleted T cells, or PBMCs. Subjects who had been exposed to COVID-19, were actively infected with it, or had recovered from it provided the deeply sampled blood TCRbeta repertoires that made up the dataset. A freely available public database, intended as a resource for researchers studying the immune response to SARS-CoV-2, is where the repertoires were released. The samples were drawn from the first 160 participants of the ongoing ImmuneRACE study and from 1,254 subjects provided by 6 global collaborators. The sample metadata nearly always contained a de-identified subject ID, COVID-19 status, age in years and sex. Where HLA class I and class II types were available, the types were taken from metadata supplied by the sample provider, not from assay-based typing.

The paper's findings and limits, for the study overall: Clinical and demographic metadata were provided uncurated, with the amount varying by source and participant.

Whole blood was collected in K2EDTA tubes by collaborating institutions according to the institutions' own protocols. For TCRbeta analysis, collaborators shipped samples in one of three forms: frozen whole blood, isolated PBMCs, or DNA extracted from either of those sample types. This chain joins TRBV7-9 to TRBJ2-5; TRBD2 is perhaps the D gene, given 6 matching bases. This clonotype was obtained from a human donor in a cohort sampled during active COVID-19. The sequencing sample was made of peripheral blood. The DNA reads as follows: TGTGCCAGCAGCTTACTAGCGTACCAAGAGACCCAGTACTTC. Its translation is CASSLLAYQETQYF.